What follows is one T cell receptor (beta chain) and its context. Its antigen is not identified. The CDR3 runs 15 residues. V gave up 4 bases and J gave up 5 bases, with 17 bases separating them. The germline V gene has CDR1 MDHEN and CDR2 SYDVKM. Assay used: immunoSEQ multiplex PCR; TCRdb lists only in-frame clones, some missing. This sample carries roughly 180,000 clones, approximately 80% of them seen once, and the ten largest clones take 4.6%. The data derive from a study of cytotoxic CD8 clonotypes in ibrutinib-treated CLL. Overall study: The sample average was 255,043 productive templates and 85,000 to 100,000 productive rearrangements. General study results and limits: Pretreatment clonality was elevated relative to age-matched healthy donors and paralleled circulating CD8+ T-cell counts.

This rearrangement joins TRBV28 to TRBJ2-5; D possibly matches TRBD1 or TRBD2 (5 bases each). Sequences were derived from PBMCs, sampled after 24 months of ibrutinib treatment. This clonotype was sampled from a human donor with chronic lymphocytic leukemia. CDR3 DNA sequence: TGTGCCAGCAGTTCGTTAACCGGGACGAGGGAGACCCAGTACTTC. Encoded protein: CASSSLTGTRETQYF.